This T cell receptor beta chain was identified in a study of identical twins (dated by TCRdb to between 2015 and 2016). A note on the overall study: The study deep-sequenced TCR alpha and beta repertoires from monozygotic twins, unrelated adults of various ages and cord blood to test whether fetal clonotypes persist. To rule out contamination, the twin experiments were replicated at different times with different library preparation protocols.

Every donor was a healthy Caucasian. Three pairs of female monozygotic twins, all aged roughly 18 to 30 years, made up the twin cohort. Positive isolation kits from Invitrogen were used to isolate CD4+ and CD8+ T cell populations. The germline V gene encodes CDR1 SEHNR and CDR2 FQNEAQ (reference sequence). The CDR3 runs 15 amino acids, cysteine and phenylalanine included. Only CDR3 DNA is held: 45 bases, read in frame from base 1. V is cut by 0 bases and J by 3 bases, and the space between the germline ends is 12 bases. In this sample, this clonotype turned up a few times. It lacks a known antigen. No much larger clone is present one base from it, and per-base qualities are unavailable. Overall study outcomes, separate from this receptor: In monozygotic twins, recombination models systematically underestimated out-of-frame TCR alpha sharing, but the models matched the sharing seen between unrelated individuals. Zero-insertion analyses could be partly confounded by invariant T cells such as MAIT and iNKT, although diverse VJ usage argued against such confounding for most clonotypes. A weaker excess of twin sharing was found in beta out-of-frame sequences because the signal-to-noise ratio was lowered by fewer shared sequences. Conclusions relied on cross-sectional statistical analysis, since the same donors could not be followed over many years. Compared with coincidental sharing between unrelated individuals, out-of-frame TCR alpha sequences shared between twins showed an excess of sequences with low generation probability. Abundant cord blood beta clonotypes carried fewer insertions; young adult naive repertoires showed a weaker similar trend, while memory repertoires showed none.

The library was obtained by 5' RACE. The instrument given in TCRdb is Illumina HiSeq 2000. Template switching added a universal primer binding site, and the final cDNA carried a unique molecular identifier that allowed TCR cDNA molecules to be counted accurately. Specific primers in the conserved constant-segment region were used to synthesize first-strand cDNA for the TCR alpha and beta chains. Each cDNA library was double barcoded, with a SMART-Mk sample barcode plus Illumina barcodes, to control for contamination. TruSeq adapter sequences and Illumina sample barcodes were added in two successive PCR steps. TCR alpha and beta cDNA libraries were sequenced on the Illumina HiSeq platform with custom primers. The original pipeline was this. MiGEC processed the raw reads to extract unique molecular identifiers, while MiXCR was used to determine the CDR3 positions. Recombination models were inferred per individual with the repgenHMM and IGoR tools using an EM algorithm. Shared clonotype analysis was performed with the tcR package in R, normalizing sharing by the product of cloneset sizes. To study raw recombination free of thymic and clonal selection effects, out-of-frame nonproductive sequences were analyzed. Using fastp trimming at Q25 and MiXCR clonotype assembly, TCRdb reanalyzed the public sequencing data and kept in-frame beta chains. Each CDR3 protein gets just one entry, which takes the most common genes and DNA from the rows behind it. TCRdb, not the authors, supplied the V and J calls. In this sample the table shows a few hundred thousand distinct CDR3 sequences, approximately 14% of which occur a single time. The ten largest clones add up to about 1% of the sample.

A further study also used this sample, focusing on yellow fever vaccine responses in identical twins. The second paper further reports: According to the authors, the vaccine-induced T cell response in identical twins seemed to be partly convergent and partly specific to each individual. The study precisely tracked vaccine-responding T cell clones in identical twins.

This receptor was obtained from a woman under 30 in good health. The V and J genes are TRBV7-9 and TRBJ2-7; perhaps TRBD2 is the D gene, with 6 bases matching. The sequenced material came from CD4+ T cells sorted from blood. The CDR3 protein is CASSLASSDHYEQYF. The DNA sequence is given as TGTGCCAGCAGCTTAGCATCTAGCGACCACTACGAGCAGTACTTC.